A selection of T cell receptor beta chains follows, all from one sample in a study of blood T cell repertoires in COVID-19. Only in-frame clones appear in the TCRdb table, and some are missing; sequencing was by immunoSEQ multiplex PCR. The sample has 150,000 to 200,000 clones; roughly nine tenths are singletons. Sequencing used peripheral blood. The source is a man aged 60 to 69 with acute or convalescent COVID-19. Both conserved end residues are part of each CDR3. Each record gives: clone size, V gene, CDR3 length, J gene, D gene, CDR3 protein, CDR3 DNA. D genes are given only for firm matches. Clone sizes are given selectively: once, few, many, or a class where the clone is expanded.

clone size: NA
V gene: TRBV24-1
CDR3 length: 14
J gene: TRBJ2-1
D gene: NA
CDR3 protein: CATSDLGSYNEQFF
CDR3 DNA: TGTGCCACCAGTGATTTGGGCAGCTACAATGAGCAGTTCTTC

clone size: NA
V gene: TRBV30
CDR3 length: 13
J gene: TRBJ1-5
D gene: NA
CDR3 protein: CAWNRAAGQPQHF
CDR3 DNA: TGTGCCTGGAACCGGGCCGCGGGTCAGCCCCAGCATTTT

clone size: NA
V gene: TRBV5-5
CDR3 length: 14
J gene: TRBJ2-3
D gene: TRBD1
CDR3 protein: CASSLRGRGDTQYF
CDR3 DNA: TGTGCCAGCAGCCTCAGGGGGCGAGGAGATACGCAGTATTTT

clone size: NA
V gene: TRBV6-1
CDR3 length: 13
J gene: TRBJ1-1
D gene: TRBD1
CDR3 protein: CASSEVTGTEAFF
CDR3 DNA: TGTGCCAGCAGTGAGGTGACAGGGACTGAAGCTTTCTTT

clone size: NA
V gene: TRBV5-1
CDR3 length: 15
J gene: TRBJ1-4
D gene: NA
CDR3 protein: CASRPLGRTIDELFF
CDR3 DNA: TGCGCCAGCAGACCCTTGGGGCGGACTATTGACGAACTGTTTTTT

clone size: few
V gene: TRBV6-6
CDR3 length: 15
J gene: TRBJ1-2
D gene: TRBD1
CDR3 protein: CASSYEGQGNYGYTF
CDR3 DNA: TGTGCCAGCAGTTACGAGGGACAGGGGAACTATGGCTACACCTTC

clone size: NA
V gene: TRBV5-1
CDR3 length: 13
J gene: TRBJ1-2
D gene: TRBD1
CDR3 protein: CASSLDREYGYTF
CDR3 DNA: TGCGCCAGCAGCCTGGACAGGGAATATGGCTACACCTTC

clone size: once
V gene: TRBV11-3
CDR3 length: 15
J gene: TRBJ2-4
D gene: TRBD2
CDR3 protein: CASSLGGGRGNIQYF
CDR3 DNA: TGTGCCAGCAGCTTAGGGGGGGGACGGGGTAACATTCAGTACTTC

clone size: NA
V gene: TRBV5-1
CDR3 length: 14
J gene: TRBJ2-3
D gene: NA
CDR3 protein: CASLRGVSTDTQYF
CDR3 DNA: TGCGCCAGCCTCAGGGGAGTGAGCACAGATACGCAGTATTTT

clone size: NA
V gene: TRBV6-4
CDR3 length: 14
J gene: TRBJ2-1
D gene: NA
CDR3 protein: CASKGGGLFSEQLF
CDR3 DNA: TGTGCCAGCAAAGGGGGGGGACTATTTTCTGAGCAGCTCTTC

clone size: NA
V gene: TRBV6-2/TRBV6-3
CDR3 length: 15
J gene: TRBJ2-7
D gene: TRBD1
CDR3 protein: CASSPRGGTSYEQYF
CDR3 DNA: TGTGCCAGCAGCCCTAGAGGGGGCACCTCCTACGAGCAGTACTTC

clone size: NA
V gene: TRBV27
CDR3 length: 13
J gene: TRBJ1-5
D gene: NA
CDR3 protein: CATSGYGNQPQHF
CDR3 DNA: TGTGCCACTTCGGGGTATGGCAATCAGCCCCAGCATTTT

clone size: NA
V gene: TRBV9
CDR3 length: 14
J gene: TRBJ1-6
D gene: TRBD1
CDR3 protein: CASSDRQGYSPLHF
CDR3 DNA: TGTGCCAGCAGCGACCGACAGGGATATTCACCCCTCCACTTT

clone size: NA
V gene: TRBV5-1
CDR3 length: 16
J gene: TRBJ1-5
D gene: TRBD1
CDR3 protein: CASSLGTGGSGQPQHF
CDR3 DNA: TGCGCCAGCAGCTTGGGTACAGGGGGCTCTGGGCAGCCCCAGCATTTT

clone size: few
V gene: TRBV27
CDR3 length: 14
J gene: TRBJ1-6
D gene: NA
CDR3 protein: CASSWDSRYSPLHF
CDR3 DNA: TGTGCCAGCAGTTGGGACTCCCGGTACTCACCCCTCCACTTT

clone size: NA
V gene: TRBV13
CDR3 length: 18
J gene: TRBJ2-1
D gene: TRBD2
CDR3 protein: CASSLTVVGGLAGSEQFF
CDR3 DNA: TGTGCCAGCAGCTTAACTGTTGTGGGAGGACTAGCGGGCTCCGAGCAGTTCTTC

clone size: NA
V gene: TRBV4-1
CDR3 length: 19
J gene: TRBJ2-6
D gene: TRBD2
CDR3 protein: CASSQDRLAGVARANVLTF
CDR3 DNA: TGCGCCAGCAGCCAAGATCGCCTAGCGGGAGTGGCCCGGGCCAACGTCCTGACTTTC

clone size: NA
V gene: TRBV5-4
CDR3 length: 12
J gene: TRBJ1-2
D gene: NA
CDR3 protein: CASSLTGMGYTF
CDR3 DNA: TGTGCCAGCAGCTTGACCGGGATGGGCTACACCTTC

clone size: NA
V gene: TRBV27
CDR3 length: 17
J gene: TRBJ2-6
D gene: NA
CDR3 protein: CASSIGQGQFGANVLTF
CDR3 DNA: TGTGCCAGCAGTATTGGGCAGGGGCAATTTGGGGCCAACGTCCTGACTTTC

clone size: NA
V gene: TRBV11-2
CDR3 length: 18
J gene: TRBJ2-2
D gene: TRBD2
CDR3 protein: CASSARGLAGGNTGELFF
CDR3 DNA: TGTGCCAGCAGCGCACGGGGACTAGCGGGAGGAAACACCGGGGAGCTGTTTTTT

clone size: once
V gene: TRBV12-3/TRBV12-4
CDR3 length: 13
J gene: TRBJ1-5
D gene: TRBD1
CDR3 protein: CASSWDSQWPQHF
CDR3 DNA: TGTGCCAGCAGTTGGGACAGCCAGTGGCCCCAGCATTTT

clone size: NA
V gene: TRBV5-4
CDR3 length: 17
J gene: TRBJ2-3
D gene: TRBD2
CDR3 protein: CASSPGPAGGHTDTQYF
CDR3 DNA: TGTGCCAGCAGCCCCGGTCCAGCGGGGGGACACACAGATACGCAGTATTTT

clone size: NA
V gene: TRBV24-1
CDR3 length: 13
J gene: TRBJ1-2
D gene: NA
CDR3 protein: CATSDSSFSGYTF
CDR3 DNA: TGTGCCACCAGTGATTCGAGCTTCTCTGGCTACACCTTC

clone size: NA
V gene: TRBV7-2
CDR3 length: 13
J gene: TRBJ1-2
D gene: TRBD1
CDR3 protein: CASSLDRGYGYTF
CDR3 DNA: TGTGCCAGCAGCTTAGACAGGGGGTATGGCTACACCTTC

clone size: once
V gene: TRBV2
CDR3 length: 15
J gene: TRBJ2-7
D gene: TRBD2
CDR3 protein: CASSDMRLAAYEQYF
CDR3 DNA: TGTGCCAGCAGTGACATGAGACTAGCGGCTTACGAGCAGTACTTC

clone size: NA
V gene: TRBV25-1
CDR3 length: 16
J gene: TRBJ2-7
D gene: TRBD1
CDR3 protein: CASSENRGLRGYEQYF
CDR3 DNA: TGTGCCAGCAGTGAAAACAGGGGGCTAAGAGGATACGAGCAGTACTTC

clone size: NA
V gene: TRBV5-1
CDR3 length: 13
J gene: TRBJ2-1
D gene: TRBD1
CDR3 protein: CASAGQGYNEQFF
CDR3 DNA: TGCGCCAGCGCGGGACAGGGCTACAATGAGCAGTTCTTC

clone size: NA
V gene: TRBV4-1
CDR3 length: 15
J gene: TRBJ1-4
D gene: TRBD1
CDR3 protein: CASSQLPGQGEKLFF
CDR3 DNA: TGCGCCAGCAGCCAGCTACCGGGACAGGGTGAAAAACTGTTTTTT

clone size: NA
V gene: TRBV7-6
CDR3 length: 14
J gene: TRBJ2-2
D gene: NA
CDR3 protein: CASSRSANTGELFF
CDR3 DNA: TGTGCCAGCAGTCGTAGCGCGAACACCGGGGAGCTGTTTTTT